One sample yielded the 24 T cell receptor beta chains listed below, sequenced in a study of cytomegalovirus exposure and HLA in healthy donors. In the PCR, 60 Vbeta and 13 Jbeta primers were used. Sequencing used immunoSEQ multiplex PCR; TCRdb keeps in-frame clones, though not all of them. The sample has 170,000 or so clones; around 72% are singletons. The specimen was PBMCs. The source of these receptors is a woman between 50 and 59 years old in good health and CMV-seropositive.

V usage is TRBV7-9 and J usage is TRBJ1-1; the D gene is possibly TRBD1 (5 bases). V lost 2 bases, J lost 1 base, and 5 bases lay in between. The length of the CDR3 is 13 residues. CDR1 and CDR2 (germline): SEHNR, FQNEAQ (reference sequence). In DNA form, the CDR3 reads TGTGCCAGCAGCTTAACAGGGAACACTGAAGCTTTCTTT. This codes for CASSLTGNTEAFF.

J is TRBJ2-1 and V is TRBV7-2, with 9 bases fitting TRBD1. This CDR3 spans 13 amino acids. V lost 4 bases to trimming and J lost 8 bases; unmatched junction nucleotides: 3. CDR1 SGHTA and CDR2 FQGNSA come from the germline V gene. The DNA of the CDR3 is TGTGCCAGCAGCTCTGGACAGGGGTATGAGCAGTTCTTC. Translation gives CASSSGQGYEQFF.

The V call is TRBV19, the J call TRBJ2-1; 7 positions match TRBD1. The V segment lost 4 bases and the J segment 4 bases; nucleotides outside the gene matches: 13. This CDR3 has 17 amino acids. Germline V gene sequence: CDR1 LNHDA, CDR2 SQIVND (reference sequence). CDR3 coding DNA: TGTGCCAGTAGTAGGGGCCTTAGACAGGGCGCTTACAATGAGCAGTTCTTC. Protein sequence: CASSRGLRQGAYNEQFF.

This chain joins TRBV7-2 and TRBJ1-1; possibly TRBD1 for D (5 bases). V shed 5 bases and J shed 6 bases, with 22 bases lying between them. The CDR3 is 16 residues long. CDR1 is SGHTA and CDR2 is FQGNSA in the germline V gene. DNA of the CDR3: TGTGCCAGCAGCCTTATGACAGCCCGACTAGGAGCTGAAGCTTTCTTT. Translation gives CASSLMTARLGAEAFF.

The rearrangement links TRBV7-9 to TRBJ2-7; TRBD1 agrees at 9 bases. The CDR3 totals 14 residues. V trimming: 6 bases; J trimming: 7 bases; junction bases outside the gene matches: 10. CDR1 and CDR2 from the germline V gene are SEHNR and FQNEAQ (reference sequence). For the CDR3, the DNA is TGTGCCAGCAGGCGGGACAGGGAATCAGAGGAGCAGTACTTC. It codes for CASRRDRESEEQYF.

The V gene is TRBV6-5, the J gene TRBJ1-2, with D perhaps TRBD1 (5 bases). The CDR3 sequence is 11 residues long. The ends were cut back, 8 bases at V and 8 bases at J, with 12 bases in the middle. Germline V lookup: CDR1 MNHEY, CDR2 SVGAGI. For the CDR3, the DNA is TGTGCCAGCGGCAGGGCGGGAGGCTACACCTTC. Translating it yields CASGRAGGYTF.

The chain couples TRBV7-2 to TRBJ2-5, with TRBD2 as a possible D gene (6 bases). This CDR3 is built from 12 residues. Per germline, CDR1 SGHTA and CDR2 FQGNSA. V was trimmed by 4 bases and J by 5 bases, leaving 8 bases between them. CDR3 region: CASSWEVETQYF. Here the CDR3 DNA reads TGTGCCAGCAGCTGGGAGGTCGAGACCCAGTACTTC.

With regard to this clone: Other DNA sequences within the sample encode an identical CDR3. The V gene is TRBV5-1, the J gene TRBJ1-1; D remains unclear. In germline, CDR1 is SGHRS, CDR2 YFSETQ. CDR3 length: 14 amino acids. With 0 bases removed from V and 3 bases from J, the gap between germline ends came to 9 bases. The CDR3 nucleotides are TGCGCCAGCAGCTTGGCCGAGGGCTACACTGAAGCTTTCTTT. Translated: CASSLAEGYTEAFF.

The chain is built from TRBV28 and TRBJ2-5; the match to TRBD1 covers 7 bases. J lost 1 base, V lost 6 bases, and 8 bases had no gene match. The germline CDR1 and CDR2 sequences are MDHEN and SYDVKM. This CDR3 is 15 amino acids long. The CDR3: CASSPLQGFQETQYF. The CDR3 DNA follows: TGTGCCAGCAGCCCCCTACAGGGGTTCCAAGAGACCCAGTACTTC.

The J gene is TRBJ2-1, the V gene TRBV6-5; D not certain. The germline V and J ends were trimmed by 2 bases and 4 bases, with 6 bases remaining between them. The CDR3 covers 13 residues. Germline loops: CDR1 MNHEY, CDR2 SVGAGI. CDR3 sequence: CASSYQRYNEQFF. Here the CDR3 DNA reads TGTGCCAGCAGTTACCAACGGTACAATGAGCAGTTCTTC.

J is TRBJ2-1 and V is TRBV6-1, with D tentatively TRBD2 (6 bases). V lost 6 bases and J 11 bases, leaving 17 bases between the germline ends. CDR3 length: 13 amino acids. From germline, CDR1 is MNHNS and CDR2 SASEGT. This CDR3 is CASRGDVGSQQFF. The CDR3 coding sequence is TGTGCCAGCAGAGGGGACGTCGGGAGTCAGCAGTTCTTC.

This clone was detected a few times. Other DNA sequences of this sample code for an identical CDR3. V and J are TRBV27 and TRBJ2-7; 7 positions agree with TRBD1. The V segment lost 5 bases and the J segment 1 base; nucleotides outside the gene matches: 8. The CDR3 loop spans 15 amino acids. Germline-derived CDR1 and CDR2 are MNHEY and SMNVEV (reference sequence). CDR3 DNA: TGTGCCAGCAGTGGTGCGACAGGGTATTCCTACGAGCAGTACTTC. Translation gives CASSGATGYSYEQYF.

The chain combines TRBV18 with TRBJ1-1; possibly TRBD1 for D (5 bases). From germline, CDR1 is KGHSH and CDR2 LQKENI. Trimming removed 4 bases from V and 1 base from J, with 10 bases in between. The length of the CDR3 is 14 residues. CDR3 amino acids: CASSLSGTNTEAFF. DNA of the CDR3: TGTGCCAGCTCACTCAGCGGGACGAACACTGAAGCTTTCTTT.

The V call is TRBV7-6, the J call TRBJ2-6, with 8 bases lining up with TRBD1. The CDR3 spans 21 residues. The V gene end was trimmed by 5 bases and the J gene end by 0 bases; junction bases not matched to a gene: 18. CDR1 is SGHVS and CDR2 is FNYEAQ in the germline V gene. In nucleotides, the CDR3 is TGTGCCAGCAGCGATCTCAAAGTCCAGGGGGCCCCTGGCTCTGGGGCCAACGTCCTGACTTTC. Protein sequence: CASSDLKVQGAPGSGANVLTF.

The chain has TRBV7-2 and TRBJ1-2; D is possibly TRBD1 (6 bases). V was cut by 4 bases and J by 1 base, with 13 bases left in between. The CDR3 has 15 residues. CDR1 is SGHTA, CDR2 FQGNSA, per germline. Here the CDR3 reads CASSSDLGGNYGYTF. In nucleotides, the CDR3 is TGTGCCAGCAGCTCGGACTTAGGGGGTAACTATGGCTACACCTTC.

The J gene is TRBJ1-3, the V gene TRBV11-2, with D uncertain. The J call is doubtful: the DNA matches TRBJ2-2 better. CDR3 length equals 14 residues. Germline CDR1 reads SGHAT; CDR2 reads FQNNGV. CDR3 DNA sequence: TGTGCCAGCAGAATCAGACTTAACACCGGGGAGCTGTTTTTT. It translates to CASRIRLNTGELFF.

Notes on this clone: The junction does not match germline at one end; this may be a read error. The rearrangement joins TRBV28 to TRBJ1-1; 7 bases agree with TRBD1. CDR3 length equals 13 residues. Germline CDR1 MDHEN, CDR2 SYDVKM. As DNA, the CDR3 is TGTGCCAGCAGGTTCAGGGGGAACCCTGAAGCTTTCTTT. This sequence encodes CASRFRGNPEAFF.

There are a few counts of this clone. The CDR3 DNA is TGTGCCAGCAGTCCTCGGGGGGTGACCCCAACTAATGAAAAACTGTTTTTT. It translates to CASSPRGVTPTNEKLFF. The chain has TRBV27 and TRBJ1-4; weak D call: TRBD1 (5 bases). Between the trimmed V and J ends, which lost 5 bases and 0 bases, there was a span of 16 bases. Germline V lookup: CDR1 MNHEY, CDR2 SMNVEV (reference sequence). CDR3 length: 17 residues.

The chain recombines TRBV6-5 with TRBJ2-7, with no clear D. Trimming removed 6 bases at V and 2 bases at J, with 14 bases between. The CDR3 is made up of 14 amino acids. Germline CDR1 MNHEY, CDR2 SVGAGI. The CDR3, as DNA: TGTGCCAGCAGGGAAACAGTCATCGCCTACGAGCAGTACTTC. This codes for CASRETVIAYEQYF.

In DNA form, the CDR3 reads TGTGCCAGCAGCTTATTTCGCGGCAATGGGGGGGAAGAGACCCAGTACTTC. Amino acid sequence: CASSLFRGNGGEETQYF. The genes are TRBV7-9 and TRBJ2-5; 7 positions match TRBD2. In germline, CDR1 is SEHNR, CDR2 FQNEAQ (reference sequence). CDR3 length: 17 residues. The trim removed 2 bases at V and 3 bases at J, leaving 12 bases unmatched.

This clone occurred once. The chain combines TRBV18 with TRBJ1-4; TRBD1 aligns across 8 bases. After removal of 0 bases from V and 8 bases from J, the junction contained 5 bases not matched to a gene. CDR1 is KGHSH, CDR2 LQKENI, per germline. The CDR3 sequence is 15 residues long. CDR3 DNA sequence: TGTGCCAGCTCACCACCGACAGGGGAGTGGGAAAAACTGTTTTTT. Residues: CASSPPTGEWEKLFF. Variable domain in full (rest from reference TRBV18 and TRBJ1-4): NAGVMQNPRHLVRRRGQEARLRCSPMKGHSHVYWYRQLPEEGLKFMVYLQKENIIDESGMPKERFSAEFPKEGPSILRIQQVVRGDSAAYFCASSPPTGEWEKLFFGSGTQLSVL.

The chain joins TRBV11-3 to TRBJ1-4; D remains unclear. V was trimmed by 5 bases and J by 7 bases, leaving 14 bases between them. Germline values: CDR1 SGHNT, CDR2 YENEEA. CDR3 length equals 14 residues. The CDR3 coding sequence is TGTGCCAGCAGCCCCCCGCCGGGGAGTGAAAAACTGTTTTTT. It specifies CASSPPPGSEKLFF.

A single count supports this clone. The CDR3 loop reads CASSSLTGGRQFF. The CDR3 DNA reads TGTGCCAGCAGCTCCCTGACTGGGGGGAGGCAGTTCTTC. V is TRBV5-5 and J is TRBJ2-1; TRBD2 is a possible D gene (6 bases). There are 13 residues in the CDR3. Trimming took off 3 bases at V and 12 bases at J, with 16 bases between the two ends. The germline gives CDR1 SGHKS, CDR2 YYEKEE (reference sequence).

The J gene is TRBJ2-1, the V gene TRBV19; 12 bases map to TRBD1. Per the germline V gene, CDR1 is LNHDA and CDR2 is SQIVND (reference sequence). The junction had 8 bases not matched to a gene; V was cut back by 3 bases and J by 8 bases. The CDR3 totals 16 residues. The CDR3 sequence is CASSIRSRDRGHEQFF. The CDR3 coding sequence is TGTGCCAGTAGTATCCGGTCCCGGGACAGGGGGCATGAGCAGTTCTTC.